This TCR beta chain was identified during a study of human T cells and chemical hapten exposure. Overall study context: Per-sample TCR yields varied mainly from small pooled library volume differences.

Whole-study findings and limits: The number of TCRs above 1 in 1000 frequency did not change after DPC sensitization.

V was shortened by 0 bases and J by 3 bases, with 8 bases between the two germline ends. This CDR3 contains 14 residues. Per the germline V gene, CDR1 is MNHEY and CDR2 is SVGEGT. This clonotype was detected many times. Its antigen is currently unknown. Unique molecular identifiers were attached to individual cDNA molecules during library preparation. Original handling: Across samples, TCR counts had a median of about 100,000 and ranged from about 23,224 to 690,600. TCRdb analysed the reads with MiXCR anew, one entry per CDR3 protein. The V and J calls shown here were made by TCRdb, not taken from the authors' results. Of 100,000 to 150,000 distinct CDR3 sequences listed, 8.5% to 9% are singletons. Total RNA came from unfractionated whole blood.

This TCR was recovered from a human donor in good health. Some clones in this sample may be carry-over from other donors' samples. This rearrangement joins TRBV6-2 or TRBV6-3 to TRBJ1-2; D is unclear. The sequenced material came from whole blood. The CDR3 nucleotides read TGTGCCAGCAGTTACTCGGACGGCGACTATGGCTACACCTTC. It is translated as CASSYSDGDYGYTF.